This is a list of T cell receptor beta chains from one sample in a study of T cell repertoires in cytomegalovirus infection. Using its own MiXCR run on the reads, TCRdb lists one record per CDR3 protein. Here the sample spans around 100,000 distinct CDR3 sequences, roughly two fifths being singletons. Their cognate antigens are unknown. The sample in question was CD8+ T cells from cultured PBMCs, obtained from culture after CMV antigen stimulation. The receptors derive from a human donor in good health (CMV status not recorded). Some clones in this sample may be carry-over from other donors' samples. CDR3s include the opening cysteine and the closing phenylalanine or tryptophan. The D gene is left open where the match is weak. Size tells how often a clone was seen (once, few, many) or the class of an expanded clone, and some rows leave it out.

V gene	clone size	J gene	D gene	CDR3 DNA	CDR3 protein
TRBV19	NA	TRBJ2-1	NA	TGTGCCAGTAGTATGGGGCCGGGATCTGAGCAGTTCTTC	CASSMGPGSEQFF
TRBV12-3/TRBV12-4	NA	TRBJ1-2	NA	TGTGCCAGCAGTTTAACCCGTGGGGGGGCAAATGGCTACACCTTC	CASSLTRGGANGYTF
TRBV4-1	NA	TRBJ2-7	TRBD2	TGCGCCAGCAGCCACCCTTCTAGCGGGGGGTACGAGCAGTACTTC	CASSHPSSGGYEQYF
TRBV5-5	NA	TRBJ1-6	NA	TGTGCCAGCAGCTTGACGGCACCACTTAATTCACCCCTCCACTTT	CASSLTAPLNSPLHF
TRBV19	NA	TRBJ1-1	NA	TGTGCCAGTAGTGTCGAGCCAGGAAGCACTGAAGCTTTCTTT	CASSVEPGSTEAFF
TRBV12-3/TRBV12-4	NA	TRBJ2-5	NA	TGTGCCAGCAGTTTTTCCCCAGAGACCCAGTACTTC	CASSFSPETQYF
TRBV7-2	few	TRBJ2-6	NA	TGTGCCAGCAGCTTACTTCACCCCCCTGGGGCCAACGTCCTGACTTTC	CASSLLHPPGANVLTF
TRBV6-5	NA	TRBJ2-2	TRBD2	TGTGCCAGCAGAAAAAGCGGGGGCGGGAGCGGGGAGCTGTTTTTT	CASRKSGGGSGELFF
TRBV7-6	NA	TRBJ2-5	TRBD2	TGTGCCAGCAGCACTCCTAGAAGCGGGGGGCCGGGAGAGACCCAGTACTTC	CASSTPRSGGPGETQYF
TRBV3-1	NA	TRBJ1-2	NA	TGTGCCAGCAGCCAAGGGTGGGGCTACACCTTC	CASSQGWGYTF
TRBV11-2	NA	TRBJ1-1	NA	TGTGCCAGACTTACCCCCCATGTGGGGGTGAACACTGAAGCTTTCTTT	CARLTPHVGVNTEAFF
TRBV27	few	TRBJ2-1	NA	TGTGCCAGCAGTTCAGCGTCTGGACAGAGCTCCTACAATGAGCAGTTCTTC	CASSSASGQSSYNEQFF
TRBV28	few	TRBJ2-3	TRBD2	TGTGCCAGCAGACAGGTAGCGGGGGGCTTACTAGATACGCAGTATTTT	CASRQVAGGLLDTQYF
TRBV20-1	NA	TRBJ2-3	NA	TGCAGTGCTAGAGGAAGAGCGGGCCTAACAGATACGCAGTATTTT	CSARGRAGLTDTQYF
TRBV19	once	TRBJ2-2	NA	TGTGCCAGTAGTATTTGGGGGGACGGCGACACCGGGGAGCTGTTTTTT	CASSIWGDGDTGELFF
TRBV4-1	NA	TRBJ2-2	NA	TGCGCCAGCAGCCAAGAGTGGCAGCTGGCCGGGGAGCTGTTTTTT	CASSQEWQLAGELFF
TRBV10-3	NA	TRBJ2-3	TRBD2	TGTGCCATCAGTGAGTCGGGGGGGGCAGATACGCAGTATTTT	CAISESGGADTQYF
TRBV7-2	few	TRBJ2-7	NA	TGTGCCAGCAGCCCTATAACAGGGTCCTACGAGCAGTACTTC	CASSPITGSYEQYF
TRBV7-3	NA	TRBJ2-5	NA	TGTGCCAGCAACGAGGCAGGGGCCGAGACCCAGTACTTC	CASNEAGAETQYF
TRBV7-6	few	TRBJ2-3	NA	TGTGCCAGCAGCGCCTTAGCAGATACGCAGTATTTT	CASSALADTQYF
TRBV12-3/TRBV12-4	many	TRBJ1-1	NA	TGTGCCAGCAGTGGCGATTCGGGGGTAGGCACTGAAGCTTTCTTT	CASSGDSGVGTEAFF
TRBV15	NA	TRBJ2-1	TRBD1	TGTGCCACCAGCAGAGTCAGGACAGGGAGGAATGAGCAGTTCTTC	CATSRVRTGRNEQFF
TRBV11-2	NA	TRBJ1-1	NA	TGTGCCAGCAGCTTAGAGGGGGATTATTTCTTGAACACTGAAGCTTTCTTT	CASSLEGDYFLNTEAFF
TRBV2	few	TRBJ2-5	NA	TGTGCCAGCAGTGAATCTACACAAGAGACCCAGTACTTC	CASSESTQETQYF
TRBV5-4	NA	TRBJ1-1	NA	TGTGCCAGCAGCTTCATCGGAGGGGGAGAGGCTTTCTTT	CASSFIGGGEAFF
TRBV19	NA	TRBJ1-1	NA	TGTGCCAGTAGTCCATCGTATCTGGGAACTGAAGCTTTCTTT	CASSPSYLGTEAFF
TRBV19	NA	TRBJ2-2	TRBD1	TGTGCCAGTAGTACGAGACAGGGGAACACCGGGGAGCTGTTTTTT	CASSTRQGNTGELFF
TRBV4-1	few	TRBJ1-6	TRBD1	TGCGCCAGCAGCTCCCCCTCGGGACAGGGGAGTTCACCCCTCCACTTT	CASSSPSGQGSSPLHF
TRBV6-6	many	TRBJ1-1	NA	TGTGCCAGCAGTTCCCTCGGTGGCACTGAAGCTTTCTTT	CASSSLGGTEAFF
TRBV20-1	many	TRBJ1-5	NA	TGCAGTGCTAGGGAACTTAGCAATCAGCCCCAGCATTTT	CSARELSNQPQHF
TRBV4-1	NA	TRBJ2-7	TRBD1	TGCGCCAGCAGCCAAGAACAACAGGGGCTCCACGAGCAGTACTTC	CASSQEQQGLHEQYF
TRBV7-8	few	TRBJ1-1	TRBD1	TGTGCCAGCAGCTTAGCCAGGACAGGGGGATTGAACACTGAAGCTTTCTTT	CASSLARTGGLNTEAFF
TRBV7-6	many	TRBJ2-7	NA	TGTGCCAGCAGCCCACAAGGACAGTTGCAGCAGTACTTC	CASSPQGQLQQYF
TRBV2	NA	TRBJ2-7	TRBD1	TGTGCCAGCAGTTCTCCCCAGGACAGGAGCTCCTACGAGCAGTACTTC	CASSSPQDRSSYEQYF
TRBV27	NA	TRBJ1-1	TRBD1	TGTGCCAGCAGTTTCGAGGGGGCTAGGAACACTGAAGCTTTCTTT	CASSFEGARNTEAFF
TRBV5-6	NA	TRBJ2-3	NA	TGTGCCAGCAGTTCCTCGGGGCTAAGGGCAGATACGCAGTATTTT	CASSSSGLRADTQYF
TRBV24-1	NA	TRBJ2-7	TRBD1	TGTGCCACCAGCGGAGGGGACAGGGTCGAGGAGCAGTACTTC	CATSGGDRVEEQYF
TRBV7-8	once	TRBJ1-6	TRBD1	TGTGCCAGCAGCTTTGGGGACAGTTATTATAATTCACCCTTCCACTTT	CASSFGDSYYNSPFHF
TRBV2	NA	TRBJ2-1	NA	TGTGCCAGCTCGGGATGGCCTGAGGATGAGCAGTTCTTC	CASSGWPEDEQFF
TRBV12-3/TRBV12-4	few	TRBJ1-1	NA	TGTGCCAGCCCTGGGAAAGGGGATACTGAAGCTTTCTTT	CASPGKGDTEAFF
TRBV7-6	many	TRBJ1-6	NA	TGTGCCAGCAGCCCCGGGGGGCGGAGTTCACCCCTCCACTTT	CASSPGGRSSPLHF
TRBV9	NA	TRBJ2-3	TRBD2	TGTGCCAGCAGCGCGGGGGGGCTAGCGAGGGAGGATACGCAGTATTTT	CASSAGGLAREDTQYF
TRBV11-3	NA	TRBJ2-7	TRBD1	TGTGCCAGCAGCTCGCGGGACAGGGGCTACGAGCAGTACTTC	CASSSRDRGYEQYF
TRBV7-2	NA	TRBJ2-3	NA	TGTGCCAGCAGCCTAGTATCGCCAGATACGCAGTATTTT	CASSLVSPDTQYF
TRBV14	few	TRBJ2-5	NA	TGTGCCAGCAGTCGTATGTTGGAGACCCAGTACTTC	CASSRMLETQYF
TRBV12-5	NA	TRBJ1-2	TRBD1	TGTGCTAGTGGGATCGGACAGGGGTTGTATGGCTACACCTTC	CASGIGQGLYGYTF
TRBV20-1	NA	TRBJ2-7	NA	TGCAGTGCTAGAGATATAGCGAGGCCCTCCTACGAGCAGTACTTC	CSARDIARPSYEQYF
TRBV7-8	NA	TRBJ1-2	NA	TGTGCCAGCAGCCCAGCGGGGGCAACGTATGGCTACACCTTC	CASSPAGATYGYTF
TRBV7-6	NA	TRBJ2-1	TRBD1	TGTGCCAGCAGCTTAGGCGCGGGACAGGATCTGCTTGAGCAGTTCTTC	CASSLGAGQDLLEQFF
TRBV7-6	NA	TRBJ2-5	TRBD2	TGTGCCAGCAGCTTAGCCCTCGGGTCTAGCGGGGGGGCCCGTATAGGAGAGACCCAGTACTTC	CASSLALGSSGGARIGETQYF
TRBV6-5	NA	TRBJ1-1	NA	TGTGCCAGCAGTTCCCGGGGGGGGAACACTGAAGCTTTCTTT	CASSSRGGNTEAFF
TRBV25-1	NA	TRBJ2-6	NA	TGTGCCAGCAGTGACCCCGCCGGCGTCGGGGCCAACGTCCTGACTTTC	CASSDPAGVGANVLTF
TRBV6-5	NA	TRBJ1-1	TRBD1	TGTGCCAGCAGTTACTCGGGGACAGGGTACGGTAGGGCCACTGAAGCTTTCTTT	CASSYSGTGYGRATEAFF
TRBV27	many	TRBJ2-1	TRBD2	TGTGCCAGCGCGGGGACTAGCGACAATGAGCAGTTCTTC	CASAGTSDNEQFF
TRBV28	NA	TRBJ2-5	TRBD2	TGTGCCAGCAGTCCCACCGGGGGGTCTGAAGAGACCCAGTACTTC	CASSPTGGSEETQYF